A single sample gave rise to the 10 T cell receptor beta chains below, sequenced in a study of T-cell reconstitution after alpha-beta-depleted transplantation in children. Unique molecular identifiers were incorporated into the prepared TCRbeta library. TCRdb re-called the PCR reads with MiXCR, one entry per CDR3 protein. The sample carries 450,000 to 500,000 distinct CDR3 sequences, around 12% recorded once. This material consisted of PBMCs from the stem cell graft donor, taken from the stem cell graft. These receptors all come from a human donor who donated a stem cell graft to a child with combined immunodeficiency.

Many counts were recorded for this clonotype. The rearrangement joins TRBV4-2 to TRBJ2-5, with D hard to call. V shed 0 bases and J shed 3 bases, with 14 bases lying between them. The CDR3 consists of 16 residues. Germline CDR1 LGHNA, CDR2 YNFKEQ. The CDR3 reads CASSQDWLLDKETQYF. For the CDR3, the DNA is TGTGCCAGCAGCCAAGATTGGCTCCTAGATAAAGAGACCCAGTACTTC.

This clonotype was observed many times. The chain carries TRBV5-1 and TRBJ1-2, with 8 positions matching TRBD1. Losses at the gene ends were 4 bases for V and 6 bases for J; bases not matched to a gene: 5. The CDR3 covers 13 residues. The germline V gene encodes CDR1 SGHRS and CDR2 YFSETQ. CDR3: CASSVAGGDGYTF. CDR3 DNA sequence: TGCGCCAGCAGCGTGGCAGGGGGCGATGGCTACACCTTC.

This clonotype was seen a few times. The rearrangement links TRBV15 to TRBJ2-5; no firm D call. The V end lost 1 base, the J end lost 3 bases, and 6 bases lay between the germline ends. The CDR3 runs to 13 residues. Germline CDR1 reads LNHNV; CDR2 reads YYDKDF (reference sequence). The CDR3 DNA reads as TGTGCCACCAGCAGAGTGCCAGAAGAGACCCAGTACTTC. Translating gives CATSRVPEETQYF.

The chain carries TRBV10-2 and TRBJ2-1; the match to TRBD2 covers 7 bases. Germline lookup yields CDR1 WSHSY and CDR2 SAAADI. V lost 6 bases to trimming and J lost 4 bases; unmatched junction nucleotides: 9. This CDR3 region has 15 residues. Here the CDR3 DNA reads TGCGCCAGCAGGGATGCTAGCGGAGGTTACAATGAGCAGTTCTTC. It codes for CASRDASGGYNEQFF.

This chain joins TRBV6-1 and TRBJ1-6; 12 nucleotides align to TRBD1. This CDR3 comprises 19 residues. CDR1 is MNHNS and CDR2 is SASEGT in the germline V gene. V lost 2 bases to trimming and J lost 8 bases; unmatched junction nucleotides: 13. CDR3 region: CASSERAPGQGAIHSPLHF. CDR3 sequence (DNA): TGTGCCAGCAGTGAAAGAGCCCCGGGACAGGGGGCTATCCATTCACCCCTCCACTTT.

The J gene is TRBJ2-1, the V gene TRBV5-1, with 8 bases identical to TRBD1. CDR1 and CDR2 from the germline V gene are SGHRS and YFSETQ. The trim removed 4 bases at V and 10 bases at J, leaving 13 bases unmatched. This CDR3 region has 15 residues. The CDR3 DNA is TGCGCCAGCAGCCCTCCGAGACAGGGGTTATACGAGCAGTTCTTC. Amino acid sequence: CASSPPRQGLYEQFF.

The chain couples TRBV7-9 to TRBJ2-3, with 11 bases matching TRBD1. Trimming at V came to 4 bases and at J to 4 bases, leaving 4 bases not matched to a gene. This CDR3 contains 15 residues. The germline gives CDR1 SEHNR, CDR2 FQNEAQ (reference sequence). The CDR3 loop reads CASSSGTGGADTQYF. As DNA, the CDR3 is TGTGCCAGCAGCTCCGGGACAGGGGGGGCAGATACGCAGTATTTT. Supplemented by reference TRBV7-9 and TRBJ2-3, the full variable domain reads DTGVSQNPRHKITKRGQNVTFRCDPISEHNRLYWYRQTLGQGPEFLTYFQNEAQLEKSRLLSDRFSAERPKGSFSTLEIQRTEQGDSAMYLCASSSGTGGADTQYFGPGTRLTVL.

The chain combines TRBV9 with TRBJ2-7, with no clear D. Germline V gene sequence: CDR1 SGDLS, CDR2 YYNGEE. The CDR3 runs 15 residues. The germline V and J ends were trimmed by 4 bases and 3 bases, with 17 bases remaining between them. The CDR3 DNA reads TGTGCCAGCAGCCTCCGGACGGAGCCTCTCTACGAGCAGTACTTC. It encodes CASSLRTEPLYEQYF.

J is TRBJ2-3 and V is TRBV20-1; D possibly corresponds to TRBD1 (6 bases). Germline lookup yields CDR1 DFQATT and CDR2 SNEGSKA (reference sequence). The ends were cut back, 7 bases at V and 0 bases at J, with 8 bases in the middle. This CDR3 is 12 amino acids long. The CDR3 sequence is CSEGQSTDTQYF. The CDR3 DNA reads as TGCAGTGAAGGACAGAGCACAGATACGCAGTATTTT.

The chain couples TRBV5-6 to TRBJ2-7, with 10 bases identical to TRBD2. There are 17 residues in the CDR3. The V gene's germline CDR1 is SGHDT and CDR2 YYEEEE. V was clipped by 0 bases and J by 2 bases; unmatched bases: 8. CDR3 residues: CASSLAAGSGGAYEQYF. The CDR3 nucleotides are TGTGCCAGCAGCTTGGCCGCCGGAAGCGGGGGGGCCTACGAGCAGTACTTC.